This T cell receptor (beta chain) was recorded in a study of cytomegalovirus exposure and HLA in healthy donors. Germline V gene sequence: CDR1 SEHNR, CDR2 FQNEAQ (reference sequence). The CDR3 has 12 amino acids. Trimming stripped 6 bases from V and 5 bases from J, with 8 bases between. The donors were in the roughly 120-subject validation cohort; that cohort was separate from the roughly 700-subject first cohort. Method: immunoSEQ multiplex PCR; TCRdb's copy keeps in-frame clones and lacks some. This table has some 120,000 clones, about 85% appearing once. Sequenced input: PBMCs. The source is a woman in her 30s in good health and CMV-seronegative. The chain recombines TRBV7-9 with TRBJ2-1; weak D call: TRBD1 (6 bases). The chain's CDR3 is CASRRTDNEQFF. The CDR3 DNA follows: TGTGCCAGCAGACGGACAGACAATGAGCAGTTCTTC.